This TCR beta chain is drawn from a study of technical replicates of blood from several donors (dated by TCRdb to the late 2010s). The germline V gene (reference sequence) specifies SEHNR as CDR1 and FQNEAQ as CDR2. CDR3 length: 16 amino acids, cysteine to phenylalanine. The CDR3 DNA has 48 bases and is translated from base 1. Ends trimmed: V by 6 bases, J by 3 bases; bases unmatched to a gene: 11. The library was prepared using the immunoSEQ multiplex PCR assay. TCRdb's version of the immuneACCESS table is confined to in-frame rearrangements and falls short of the full clone set. An unresolved V gene accounts for under half of the shortfall where checked; the remainder is of unknown origin. Within this sample are approximately 60,000 clones, with more than 75% of them counted one time only. Roughly 4.6% of the sample goes to the ten largest clones. On this clone itself: The antigen this receptor binds is unknown. The record has no base qualities; no much larger clone is one base away.

Sequenced sample: PBMCs. The receptor was isolated from a human donor in good health. Some clones in this sample may be carry-over from other donors' samples. In this chain, TRBV7-9 is recombined with TRBJ2-1; 7 bases in the junction line up with TRBD2. At the DNA level, the sequence is TGTGCCAGCAGTCGCTCCCTGGGACTAAGCTACAATGAGCAGTTCTTC. This codes for CASSRSLGLSYNEQFF.